The 20 T cell receptor beta chains below come from one sample, sequenced in a study of beta chain features in type 1 diabetes. Their cognate antigens are unknown. Study-wide findings and caveats: In all four CD4+ subsets, TCRB CDR3 length was significantly, moderately reduced in type 1 diabetes.

Expressed TCRB transcripts were sequenced after all isolated RNA was converted to cDNA. Assay: immunoSEQ multiplex PCR; the TCRdb copy retains only in-frame clones and omits some. Of a few hundred thousand clones listed, approximately 25% are singletons. Sequenced: naive CD4+ T cells from blood. These receptors were taken from a young woman with type 1 diabetes.

In its sample, this clone was seen a few times. The chain is built from TRBV5-1 and TRBJ2-3, with 12 bases identical to TRBD2. The V and J ends lost 0 bases and 10 bases, in that order; junction bases with no gene match: 3. CDR1 SGHRS and CDR2 YFSETQ come from the germline V gene. The length of the CDR3 is 14 residues. The CDR3 sequence is CASSLEASGRAQYF. The DNA of the CDR3 is TGCGCCAGCAGCTTGGAGGCTAGCGGGAGGGCGCAGTATTTT.

In the case of this clone: Other DNA sequences within the sample encode an identical CDR3. V usage is TRBV2 and J usage is TRBJ1-5; TRBD1 matches 7 bases. J lost 5 bases, V lost 7 bases, and 5 bases had no gene match. Germline CDR1 reads SNHLY; CDR2 reads FYNNEI. The CDR3 extends over 13 amino acids. This CDR3 reads CASTGTGDQPQHF. The CDR3 DNA reads as TGTGCCAGCACGGGAACAGGGGATCAGCCCCAGCATTTT.

This rearrangement joins TRBV28 to TRBJ1-1; perhaps TRBD1 as D (5 bases). Trimming removed 6 bases from V and 8 bases from J, with 13 bases in between. In germline, CDR1 is MDHEN, CDR2 SYDVKM. CDR3 length equals 12 residues. CDR3 DNA sequence: TGTGCCAGCAGACAAGCGGGGGTCGAAGCTTTCTTT. It encodes CASRQAGVEAFF.

J is TRBJ1-4 and V is TRBV15, with D hard to call. The CDR3 covers 16 residues. V was pared by 0 bases and J by 3 bases, with 11 bases between. CDR1 is LNHNV, CDR2 YYDKDF, per germline (reference sequence). The CDR3, as DNA: TGTGCCACCAGCAGAGACCGGTCCGCCTCTAATGAAAAACTGTTTTTT. It specifies CATSRDRSASNEKLFF.

The rearrangement uses TRBV2 and TRBJ1-2, with D tentatively TRBD1 (6 bases). The V end was cut by 4 bases, the J end by 5 bases, with 23 bases between. Germline CDR1 SNHLY, CDR2 FYNNEI. The CDR3 extends over 17 amino acids. In DNA form, the CDR3 reads TGTGCCAGCAGTGGATATTCTAGGACAGACCGAATATATGGCTACACCTTC. It encodes CASSGYSRTDRIYGYTF.

In this sample, this clone turned up a few times. This rearrangement joins TRBV25-1 to TRBJ1-1; the match to TRBD1 covers 9 bases. The junction had 3 bases not matched to a gene; V was cut back by 3 bases and J by 1 base. The CDR3 contains 15 residues. Germline V gene data show CDR1 as MGHDK and CDR2 as SYGVNS. The CDR3 DNA is TGTGCCAGCAGTGACCCGACAGGGGGGAACACTGAAGCTTTCTTT. It codes for CASSDPTGGNTEAFF. Variable domain in full (rest from reference TRBV25-1 and TRBJ1-1): EADIYQTPRYLVIGTGKKITLECSQTMGHDKMYWYQQDPGMELHLIHYSYGVNSTEKGDLSSESTVSRIRTEHFPLTLESARPSHTSQYLCASSDPTGGNTEAFFGQGTRLTVV.

The chain combines TRBV30 with TRBJ1-2; tentative D call: TRBD1 (5 bases). CDR1 is GTSNPN, CDR2 SVGIG, per germline (reference sequence). V lost 1 base to trimming and J lost 10 bases, with 10 bases between them. CDR3 length: 11 residues. CDR3 residues: CAWSGQGVYTF. CDR3 nucleotides: TGTGCCTGGAGTGGGCAGGGCGTCTACACCTTC.

The chain links TRBV28 to TRBJ2-7, with a possible D match to TRBD1 (6 bases). The CDR3 is 12 amino acids. CDR1 and CDR2 (germline): MDHEN, SYDVKM. Trimming pared 8 bases from V and 2 bases from J, leaving 10 bases between. The CDR3 spells CASGQSPYEQYF. The CDR3 nucleotides are TGTGCCAGCGGACAGTCGCCCTACGAGCAGTACTTC.

This clone showed up just a few times. The rearrangement links TRBV25-1 to TRBJ2-1, with 9 bases identical to TRBD2. CDR1 is MGHDK, CDR2 SYGVNS, per germline. Losses at the gene ends were 3 bases for V and 8 bases for J; bases not matched to a gene: 8. CDR3 length: 15 amino acids. CDR3 residues: CASSDPLAGVDEQFF. CDR3 sequence (DNA): TGTGCCAGCAGTGACCCTTTAGCGGGAGTTGATGAGCAGTTCTTC.

The CDR3 loop reads CATSETDFNYGYTF. For the CDR3, the DNA is TGTGCCACCAGCGAGACAGACTTTAACTATGGCTACACCTTC. This chain uses TRBV15 with TRBJ1-2; a weak D match, TRBD1 (5 bases). The CDR3 has 14 amino acids. Trimming stripped 5 bases from V and 1 base from J, with 11 bases between. The germline gives CDR1 LNHNV, CDR2 YYDKDF (reference sequence). Looking up the rest from reference TRBV15 and TRBJ1-2 gives the full variable domain: DAMVIQNPRYQVTQFGKPVTLSCSQTLNHNVMYWYQQKSSQAPKLLFHYYDKDFNNEADTPDNFQSRRPNTSFCFLDIRSPGLGDTAMYLCATSETDFNYGYTFGSGTRLTVV.

This rearrangement joins TRBV7-9 to TRBJ2-3, with TRBD2 matching 10 bases. The germline V gene has CDR1 SEHNR and CDR2 FQNEAQ (reference sequence). The length of the CDR3 is 17 residues. V shed 5 bases, J shed 2 bases, and the junction held 10 bases outside the gene matches. This chain's CDR3 is CASSQTWTSGLTDTQYF. CDR3 coding DNA: TGTGCCAGCAGCCAAACGTGGACTAGCGGACTCACAGATACGCAGTATTTT.

The rearrangement uses TRBV10-3 and TRBJ1-1; no definite D call. Germline CDR1 is ENHRY and CDR2 is SYGVKD. The ends were cut back, 7 bases at V and 3 bases at J, with 12 bases in the middle. The CDR3 has 13 amino acids. CDR3: CAINRAGDTEAFF. CDR3 sequence (DNA): TGTGCCATCAACCGAGCGGGAGACACTGAAGCTTTCTTT.

This clone was counted a few times. The CDR3 nucleotides read TGTGCCAGTAGTGGATTAGCGGGAGTAGGGGAGACCCAGTACTTC. Protein: CASSGLAGVGETQYF. The chain carries TRBV19 and TRBJ2-5; 9 bases line up with TRBD2. V gave up 5 bases and J gave up 5 bases; unmatched junction bases: 9. CDR1 and CDR2 (germline): LNHDA, SQIVND (reference sequence). The length of the CDR3 is 15 residues.

In DNA, the CDR3 is TGTGCCAGCAGTCCCAGCGGGGGAGGCTCCTACGAGCAGTACTTC. Protein product: CASSPSGGGSYEQYF. The chain couples TRBV6-6 to TRBJ2-7; 8 bases line up with TRBD2. V gave up 5 bases and J gave up 0 bases; unmatched junction bases: 6. Germline values: CDR1 MNHNY, CDR2 SVGAGI (reference sequence). The CDR3 covers 15 residues.

The V call is TRBV5-1, the J call TRBJ2-1, with TRBD1 matching over 10 bases. This CDR3 region has 13 residues. Germline loops: CDR1 SGHRS, CDR2 YFSETQ. Trimming took 5 bases from V and 5 from J; bases not matched to a gene: 1. The CDR3, as DNA: TGCGCCAGCAGGGGACAGGGGAACAATGAGCAGTTCTTC. It specifies CASRGQGNNEQFF.

The gene calls are TRBV9 and TRBJ2-1, with 10 bases lining up with TRBD2. Germline V gives CDR1 SGDLS, CDR2 YYNGEE. V gave up 7 bases and J gave up 5 bases; unmatched junction bases: 6. The CDR3 runs 14 residues. CDR3 amino acids: CASSPSGGNNEQFF. The CDR3, as DNA: TGTGCCAGCTCACCTAGCGGGGGAAACAATGAGCAGTTCTTC. Using reference TRBV9 and TRBJ2-1 for the parts outside the CDR3, the full variable domain is DSGVTQTPKHLITATGQRVTLRCSPRSGDLSVYWYQQSLDQGLQFLIQYYNGEERAKGNILERFSAQQFPDLHSELNLSSLELGDSALYFCASSPSGGNNEQFFGPGTRLTVL.

This clone was seen a handful of times. The V gene is TRBV19, the J gene TRBJ2-2, with D perhaps matching TRBD2 (6 bases). Germline-derived CDR1 and CDR2 are LNHDA and SQIVND (reference sequence). Trimming pared 7 bases from V and 7 bases from J, leaving 16 bases between. This CDR3 is 14 amino acids long. Here the CDR3 reads CASTTRDFFGELFF. In DNA form, the CDR3 reads TGTGCCAGTACTACTAGGGACTTTTTCGGGGAGCTGTTTTTT.

The chain is built from TRBV28 and TRBJ1-1, with unresolved D. V was shortened by 5 bases and J by 10 bases, with 14 bases between the two germline ends. Germline values: CDR1 MDHEN, CDR2 SYDVKM. The CDR3 spans 12 residues. In nucleotides, the CDR3 is TGTGCCAGCAGTCTAACTCCCGGTCGAGCTTTCTTT. Translating gives CASSLTPGRAFF.

This clone has only a few counts. The rearrangement uses TRBV30 and TRBJ2-7; TRBD1 matches at 8 bases. The CDR3 loop spans 14 amino acids. Germline V gene data show CDR1 as GTSNPN and CDR2 as SVGIG (reference sequence). After removal of 1 base from V and 6 bases from J, the junction contained 8 bases not matched to a gene. As DNA, the CDR3 is TGTGCCTGGAGTGGACGGAGCAGGGGGCCCGAGCAGTACTTC. As protein: CAWSGRSRGPEQYF.

In DNA, the CDR3 is TGCAGCGTTGGTGGCCAAGCCTCCGGAGCCGCCACCTACAATGAGCAGTTCTTC. This codes for CSVGGQASGAATYNEQFF. This chain uses TRBV29-1 with TRBJ2-1; no reliable D call. Trimming pared 4 bases from V and 2 bases from J, leaving 24 bases between. CDR1 is SQVTM and CDR2 is ANQGSEA in the germline V gene. The CDR3 contains 18 residues.